This TCR beta chain was recorded in a study of CD8 T cells in Susac syndrome. This clonotype has a handful of counts. As yet, its antigen is unknown. General observations from the study: The number of Susac-specific public clones found was roughly 15 in total CD8+ repertoires and 4 to 6 in CD8+ TEMRA repertoires.

CDR3 length equals 13 residues. The ends were cut back, 6 bases at V and 0 bases at J, with 11 bases in the middle. CDR1 is SQVTM, CDR2 ANQGSEA, per germline. A quantity of 0.5 to 1 ug RNA underwent reverse transcription using random hexamers. Coverage of TCR beta CDR3 amplification by immunoSEQ multiplex PCR extended to 54 Vbeta and 13 Jbeta. TCRdb reprocessed the immunoSEQ multiplex PCR reads via MiXCR and lists one record per CDR3 protein. This sample has 100,000 to 110,000 distinct CDR3 sequences; approximately 95% occur once, and the top ten carry 0.3% to 0.35%. The receptor was derived from a human donor with Susac syndrome. Material for sequencing was CD8+ T cells from PBMCs. The chain links TRBV29-1 to TRBJ1-1; D perhaps matches TRBD1 (5 bases). The DNA of the CDR3 is TGCAGCGTCGAGGGACGGTTGAACACTGAAGCTTTCTTT. It specifies CSVEGRLNTEAFF.